This T cell receptor (beta chain) was found in a study of shared clonotypes between healthy human individuals. As for this clone: Other DNA variants within this sample encode the same CDR3.

Germline CDR1 and CDR2: MNHEY and SVGAGI. This CDR3 is built from 14 residues. V lost 0 bases and J 1 base, leaving 7 bases between the germline ends. Using immunoSEQ multiplex PCR, the repertoire was profiled, and TCRdb retains in-frame clones only, with some absent. The sample contains around 2.1 million clones, more than 85% of which appear only once. Positive CCR7 selection of CD45RO-negative cells yielded the naive CD8 cells, and terminally differentiated effector memory CD45RA+ cells were excluded. This clonotype was obtained from a man younger than 35 in good health. Some clones in this sample may be carry-over from other donors' samples. The sample was naive CD8+ T cells from PBMCs. The rearrangement uses TRBV6-5 and TRBJ2-7; D remains unclear. In DNA, the CDR3 is TGTGCCAGCAGTTACTCACGACGATCCTACGAGCAGTACTTC. Protein product: CASSYSRRSYEQYF.